These T cell receptor beta chains were read from a single sample in a study of control samples from healthy donors and cancer patients. Some clones are missing from TCRdb's copy, which holds only in-frame ones; the method was immunoSEQ multiplex PCR. The sample includes some 120,000 clones, nearly 95% of them seen just once. Sequenced input: blood. The receptors come from a man aged 25 to 45 in good health. The CDR3 runs from the conserved cysteine through the conserved F or W. Each record gives: J gene, V gene, D gene, clone size, CDR3 protein, CDR3 DNA. A D gene is named only where the DNA matches it firmly. Only some rows state a clone size, as once, few, many or a class for expanded clones.

J: TRBJ1-6; V: TRBV19; D: TRBD1; size: NA; CDR3: CASSPGQGAGNSPLHF; DNA: TGTGCCAGTAGTCCGGGACAGGGGGCAGGCAATTCACCCCTCCACTTT
J: TRBJ2-3; V: TRBV4-1; D: TRBD2; size: NA; CDR3: CASSQVGAGGHFTDTQYF; DNA: TGCGCCAGCAGCCAAGTGGGAGCGGGGGGCCACTTTACAGATACGCAGTATTTT
J: TRBJ1-5; V: TRBV28; D: NA; size: NA; CDR3: CASSYTNFGQPQHF; DNA: TGTGCCAGCAGTTATACCAACTTCGGTCAGCCCCAGCATTTT
J: TRBJ1-2; V: TRBV10-1; D: NA; size: NA; CDR3: CASSESGKNYGYTF; DNA: TGCGCCAGCAGTGAGTCGGGCAAAAACTATGGCTACACCTTC
J: TRBJ1-2; V: TRBV3-1/TRBV3-2; D: TRBD1; size: NA; CDR3: CASSQDLGQGAGYGYTF; DNA: TGTGCCAGCAGCCAAGATCTTGGACAGGGGGCTGGATATGGCTACACCTTC
J: TRBJ1-1; V: TRBV25-1; D: NA; size: NA; CDR3: CASSDIGSGFMNTEAFF; DNA: TGTGCCAGCAGTGATATCGGGTCAGGATTCATGAACACTGAAGCTTTCTTT
J: TRBJ1-4; V: TRBV5-5; D: NA; size: NA; CDR3: CASSLVYWEKLFF; DNA: TGTGCCAGCAGCTTGGTCTACTGGGAAAAACTGTTTTTT
J: TRBJ1-2; V: TRBV7-9; D: TRBD1; size: NA; CDR3: CASSGRTGGAGYGYTF; DNA: TGTGCCAGCAGCGGACGCACAGGGGGCGCCGGCTATGGCTACACCTTC
J: TRBJ1-1; V: TRBV19; D: NA; size: NA; CDR3: CASMGGVGTEAFF; DNA: TGTGCCAGTATGGGGGGAGTGGGCACTGAAGCTTTCTTT
J: TRBJ1-1; V: TRBV30; D: NA; size: once; CDR3: CAWSVLRGTEAFF; DNA: TGTGCCTGGAGTGTACTCCGGGGCACTGAAGCTTTCTTT
J: TRBJ1-2; V: TRBV9; D: TRBD1; size: once; CDR3: CASSVGAGGDYGYTF; DNA: TGTGCCAGCAGCGTAGGGGCAGGGGGCGACTATGGCTACACCTTC
J: TRBJ2-3; V: TRBV7-9; D: NA; size: NA; CDR3: CASSLGEDTQYF; DNA: TGTGCCAGCAGCTTAGGGGAAGATACGCAGTATTTT
J: TRBJ2-5; V: TRBV19; D: TRBD2; size: NA; CDR3: CASSSRGLASQETQYF; DNA: TGTGCCAGTAGTTCCCGAGGACTAGCGTCCCAAGAGACCCAGTACTTC
J: TRBJ2-3; V: TRBV27; D: NA; size: NA; CDR3: CASSLNRRPDTQYF; DNA: TGTGCCAGCAGTTTAAACCGGCGCCCAGATACGCAGTATTTT
J: TRBJ2-5; V: TRBV5-4; D: NA; size: NA; CDR3: CASSRGEQETQYF; DNA: TGTGCCAGCAGCCGAGGGGAACAAGAGACCCAGTACTTC
J: TRBJ1-2; V: TRBV5-1; D: NA; size: NA; CDR3: CASSLAPGGQNYGYTF; DNA: TGCGCCAGCAGCTTGGCCCCCGGGGGGCAGAACTATGGCTACACCTTC